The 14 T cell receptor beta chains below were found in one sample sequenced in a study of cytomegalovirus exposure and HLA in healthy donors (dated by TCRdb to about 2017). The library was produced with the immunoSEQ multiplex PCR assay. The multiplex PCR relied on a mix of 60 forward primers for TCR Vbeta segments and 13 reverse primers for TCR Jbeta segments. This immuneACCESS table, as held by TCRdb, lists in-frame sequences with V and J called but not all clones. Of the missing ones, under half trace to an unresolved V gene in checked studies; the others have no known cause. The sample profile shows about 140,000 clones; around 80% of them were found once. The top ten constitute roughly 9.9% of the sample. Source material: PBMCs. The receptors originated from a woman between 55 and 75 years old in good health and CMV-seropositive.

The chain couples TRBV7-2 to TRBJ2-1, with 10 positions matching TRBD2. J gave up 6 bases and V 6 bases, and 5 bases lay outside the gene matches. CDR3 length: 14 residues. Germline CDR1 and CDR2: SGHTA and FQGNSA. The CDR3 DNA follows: TGTGCCAGCAGAGGGGTAGCGGGGGGCAATGAGCAGTTCTTC. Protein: CASRGVAGGNEQFF.

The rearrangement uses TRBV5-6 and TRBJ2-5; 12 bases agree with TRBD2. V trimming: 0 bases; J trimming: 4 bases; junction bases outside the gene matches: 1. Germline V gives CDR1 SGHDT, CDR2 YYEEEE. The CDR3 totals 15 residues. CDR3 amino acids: CASSLELAGGETQYF. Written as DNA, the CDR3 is TGTGCCAGCAGCTTGGAACTAGCGGGAGGAGAGACCCAGTACTTC.

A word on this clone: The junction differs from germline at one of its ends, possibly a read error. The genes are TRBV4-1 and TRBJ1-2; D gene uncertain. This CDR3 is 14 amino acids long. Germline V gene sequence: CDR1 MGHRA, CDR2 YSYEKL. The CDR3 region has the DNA TGCGCCAGCAGCCAAGTAGGAGCGGACCGGGCTTTCTCCTTC. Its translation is CASSQVGADRAFSF.

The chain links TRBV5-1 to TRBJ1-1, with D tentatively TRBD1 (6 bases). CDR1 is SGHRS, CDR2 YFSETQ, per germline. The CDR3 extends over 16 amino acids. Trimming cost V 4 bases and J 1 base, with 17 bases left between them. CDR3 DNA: TGCGCCAGCAGCCCCGGGACACAGACTACGAACACTGAAGCTTTCTTT. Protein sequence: CASSPGTQTTNTEAFF. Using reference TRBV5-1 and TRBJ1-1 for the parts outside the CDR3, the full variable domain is KAGVTQTPRYLIKTRGQQVTLSCSPISGHRSVSWYQQTPGQGLQFLFEYFSETQRNKGNFPGRFSGRQFSNSRSEMNVSTLELGDSALYLCASSPGTQTTNTEAFFGQGTRLTVV.

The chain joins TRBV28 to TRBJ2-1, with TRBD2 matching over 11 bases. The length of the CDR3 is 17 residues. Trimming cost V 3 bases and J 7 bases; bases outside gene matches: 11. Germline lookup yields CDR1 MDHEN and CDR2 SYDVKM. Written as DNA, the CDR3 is TGTGCCAGCAGTTTCCAAAGTCCACTAGCGGGAGTAAATGAGCAGTTCTTC. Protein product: CASSFQSPLAGVNEQFF.

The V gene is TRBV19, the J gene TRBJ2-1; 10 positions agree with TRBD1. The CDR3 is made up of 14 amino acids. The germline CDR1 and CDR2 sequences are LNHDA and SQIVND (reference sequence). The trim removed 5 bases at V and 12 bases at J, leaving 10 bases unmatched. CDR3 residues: CASSSGTGVGWQFF. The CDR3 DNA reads TGTGCCAGTAGTTCGGGGACAGGGGTAGGATGGCAGTTCTTC. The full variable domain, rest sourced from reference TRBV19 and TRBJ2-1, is DGGITQSPKYLFRKEGQNVTLSCEQNLNHDAMYWYRQDPGQGLRLIYYSQIVNDFQKGDIAEGYSVSREKKESFPLTVTSAQKNPTAFYLCASSSGTGVGWQFFGPGTRLTVL.

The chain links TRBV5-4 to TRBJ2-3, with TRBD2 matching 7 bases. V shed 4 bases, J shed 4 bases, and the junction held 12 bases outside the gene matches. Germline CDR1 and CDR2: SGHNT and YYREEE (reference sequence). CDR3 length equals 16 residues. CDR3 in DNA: TGTGCCAGCAGCCCCTCCTCTTCCACTAGCGCAGATACGCAGTATTTT. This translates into CASSPSSSTSADTQYF.

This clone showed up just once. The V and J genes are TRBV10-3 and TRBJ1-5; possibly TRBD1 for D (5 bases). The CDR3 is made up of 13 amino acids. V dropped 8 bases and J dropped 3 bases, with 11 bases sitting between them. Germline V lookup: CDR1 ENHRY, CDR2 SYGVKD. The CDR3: CAIRDLVNQPQHF. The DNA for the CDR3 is TGTGCCATCCGGGACTTGGTCAATCAGCCCCAGCATTTT.

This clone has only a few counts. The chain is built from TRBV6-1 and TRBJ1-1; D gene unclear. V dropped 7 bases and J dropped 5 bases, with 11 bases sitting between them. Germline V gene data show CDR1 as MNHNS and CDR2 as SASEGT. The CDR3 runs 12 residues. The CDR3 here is CASNRGRTEAFF. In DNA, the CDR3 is TGTGCCAGCAATCGGGGAAGAACTGAAGCTTTCTTT.

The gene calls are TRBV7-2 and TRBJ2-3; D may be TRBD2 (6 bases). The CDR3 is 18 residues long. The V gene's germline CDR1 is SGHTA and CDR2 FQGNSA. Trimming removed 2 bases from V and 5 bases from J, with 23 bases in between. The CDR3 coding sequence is TGTGCCAGCAGCTTAAAAGGCGGGGTAACCACAATACGAGATACGCAGTATTTT. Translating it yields CASSLKGGVTTIRDTQYF.

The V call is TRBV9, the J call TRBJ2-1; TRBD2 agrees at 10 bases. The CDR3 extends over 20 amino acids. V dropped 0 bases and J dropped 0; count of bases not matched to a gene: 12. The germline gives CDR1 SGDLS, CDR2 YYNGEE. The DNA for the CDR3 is TGTGCCAGCAGCGTAGAGGGCCTAGCGGGAGCCGGCCACTCCTACAATGAGCAGTTCTTC. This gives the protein CASSVEGLAGAGHSYNEQFF. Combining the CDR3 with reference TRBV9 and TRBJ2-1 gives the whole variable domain DSGVTQTPKHLITATGQRVTLRCSPRSGDLSVYWYQQSLDQGLQFLIQYYNGEERAKGNILERFSAQQFPDLHSELNLSSLELGDSALYFCASSVEGLAGAGHSYNEQFFGPGTRLTVL.

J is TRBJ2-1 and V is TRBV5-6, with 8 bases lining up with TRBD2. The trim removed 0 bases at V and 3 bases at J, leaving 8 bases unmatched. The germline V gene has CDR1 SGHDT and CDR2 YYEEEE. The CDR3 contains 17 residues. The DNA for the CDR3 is TGTGCCAGCAGCTTGGTGGGTGGCGGGAGGATCTACAATGAGCAGTTCTTC. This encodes CASSLVGGGRIYNEQFF.

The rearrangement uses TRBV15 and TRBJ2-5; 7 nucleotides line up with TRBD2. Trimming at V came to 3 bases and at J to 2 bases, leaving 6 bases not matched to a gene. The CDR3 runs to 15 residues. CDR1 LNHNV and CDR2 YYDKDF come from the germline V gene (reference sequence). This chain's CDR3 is CATSRGERGQETQYF. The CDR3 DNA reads TGTGCCACCAGCAGGGGGGAGCGGGGTCAAGAGACCCAGTACTTC.

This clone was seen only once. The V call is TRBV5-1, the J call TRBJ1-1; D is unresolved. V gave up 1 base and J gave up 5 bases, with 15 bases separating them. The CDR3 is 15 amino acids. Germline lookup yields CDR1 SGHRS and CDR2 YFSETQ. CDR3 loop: CASSLYSGEQTEAFF. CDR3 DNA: TGCGCCAGCAGCTTGTATTCCGGGGAGCAGACTGAAGCTTTCTTT.